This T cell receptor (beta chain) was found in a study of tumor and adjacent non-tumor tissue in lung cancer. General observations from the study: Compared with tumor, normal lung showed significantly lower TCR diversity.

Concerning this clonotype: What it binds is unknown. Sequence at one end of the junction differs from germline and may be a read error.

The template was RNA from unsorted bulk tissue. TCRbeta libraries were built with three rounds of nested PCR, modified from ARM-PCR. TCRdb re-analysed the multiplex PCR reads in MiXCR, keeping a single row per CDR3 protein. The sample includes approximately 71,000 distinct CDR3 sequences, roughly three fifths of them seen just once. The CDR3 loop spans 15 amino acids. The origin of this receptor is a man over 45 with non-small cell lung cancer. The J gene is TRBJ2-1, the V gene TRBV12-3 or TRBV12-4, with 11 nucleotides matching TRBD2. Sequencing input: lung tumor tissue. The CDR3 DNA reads TGTGCCAGCAGATTAGCGGGAGGGCCGGGAAATCAGCAGTTCTTC. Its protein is CASRLAGGPGNQQFF.